A single sample gave rise to the 23 T cell receptor beta chains below, sequenced in a study of beta chain features in type 1 diabetes. Expressed TCRB transcripts were sequenced because the isolated RNA had all been reverse transcribed beforehand. Here immunoSEQ multiplex PCR was the method, and the copy in TCRdb shows in-frame clones only, minus some. This table has around 400,000 clones, over 12% appearing once. Sequencing was done on a sample of naive CD4+ T cells from blood. The receptors were gathered from a woman aged 18-29 years in good health.

This sequence joins TRBV30 and TRBJ2-3, with TRBD1 identical over 10 bases. The J segment lost 4 bases and the V segment lost 7 bases, leaving 5 bases of the junction unmatched. The CDR3 is 13 amino acids. Looked up from germline, CDR1 is GTSNPN and CDR2 is SVGIG (reference sequence). CDR3 nucleotide sequence: TGTGCCTTTCGACAGGGGGCTGCAGATACGCAGTATTTT. Translating it yields CAFRQGAADTQYF.

The chain is built from TRBV9 and TRBJ2-3, with TRBD2 matching over 8 bases. J was trimmed by 4 bases and V by 3 bases; bases with no gene match: 4. The CDR3 is 14 residues long. Per the germline V gene, CDR1 is SGDLS and CDR2 is YYNGEE. CDR3 DNA sequence: TGTGCCAGCAGCGCGGCGGGAGGCTCAGATACGCAGTATTTT. Translating gives CASSAAGGSDTQYF.

This clone was picked up a small number of times. This sequence joins TRBV28 and TRBJ2-7; possible D gene TRBD2, 6 bases. Trimming stripped 5 bases from V and 2 bases from J, with 13 bases between. Germline V gives CDR1 MDHEN, CDR2 SYDVKM. The CDR3 covers 14 residues. The CDR3 DNA sequence: TGTGCCAGCAGTCCCCTGGGGGGAACCTACGAGCAGTACTTC. Amino acid sequence: CASSPLGGTYEQYF.

The chain carries TRBV25-1 and TRBJ1-2; D uncertain. Germline CDR1 is MGHDK and CDR2 is SYGVNS. CDR3 size: 15 residues. V gave up 3 bases and J gave up 1 base, with 12 bases separating them. Here the CDR3 reads CASSDPGGINYGYTF. The CDR3 bases are TGTGCCAGCAGTGATCCAGGAGGCATTAACTATGGCTACACCTTC.

This clone has a handful of counts. The chain combines TRBV19 with TRBJ2-7; 7 bases are shared with TRBD2. CDR1 and CDR2 from the germline V gene are LNHDA and SQIVND (reference sequence). Trimming at V came to 1 base and at J to 3 bases, leaving 6 bases not matched to a gene. This CDR3 spans 15 amino acids. The CDR3 is CASSIASGILYEQYF. The CDR3 bases are TGTGCCAGTAGTATAGCCAGCGGGATTCTCTACGAGCAGTACTTC.

J is TRBJ1-2 and V is TRBV9, with 7 bases that match TRBD1. CDR1 and CDR2 from the germline V gene are SGDLS and YYNGEE. CDR3 size: 16 residues. V trimming: 3 bases; J trimming: 5 bases; junction bases outside the gene matches: 13. The DNA of the CDR3 is TGTGCCAGCAGCGACCGAGGGGGCCGCCCTTATTATGGCTACACCTTC. Translated: CASSDRGGRPYYGYTF.

The chain combines TRBV7-6 with TRBJ2-1; 7 bases are a match to TRBD2. There are 18 residues in the CDR3. The V gene's germline CDR1 is SGHVS and CDR2 FNYEAQ. V lost 5 bases, J lost 2 bases, and 15 bases stayed unmatched. This CDR3 reads CASSPVLREGPTYNEQFF. The DNA for the CDR3 is TGTGCCAGCAGCCCCGTCTTGAGGGAGGGCCCCACCTACAATGAGCAGTTCTTC.

V and J are TRBV6-5 and TRBJ1-2, with D possibly TRBD1 on 5 matching bases. The germline gives CDR1 MNHEY, CDR2 SVGAGI. Trimming stripped 0 bases from V and 5 bases from J, with 13 bases between. The CDR3 is 15 residues long. CDR3 amino acids: CASSYSTEARYGYTF. The CDR3 DNA reads as TGTGCCAGCAGTTACTCGACAGAAGCAAGATATGGCTACACCTTC.

This clone was recorded a few times. The rearrangement links TRBV28 to TRBJ1-1; 7 bases map to TRBD1. V shed 5 bases and J 7 bases; nucleotides not matched to a gene: 4. This CDR3 region has 12 residues. Germline CDR1 is MDHEN and CDR2 is SYDVKM. The CDR3 DNA reads TGTGCCAGCAGTGGGGACAGATTTGAAGCTTTCTTT. Translating it yields CASSGDRFEAFF.

The J gene is TRBJ1-5, the V gene TRBV28; D is unresolved. The CDR3 sequence is 12 residues long. From germline, CDR1 is MDHEN and CDR2 SYDVKM. Trimming took off 7 bases at V and 6 bases at J, with 10 bases between the two ends. The CDR3 nucleotides are TGTGCCAGCAATGGTCCGGGTCAGCCCCAGCATTTT. Translated, it gives CASNGPGQPQHF.

This clone was detected only a few times. The chain links TRBV2 to TRBJ1-2; D possibly corresponds to TRBD1 (6 bases). Trimming took off 6 bases at V and 0 bases at J, with 14 bases between the two ends. From germline, CDR1 is SNHLY and CDR2 FYNNEI. CDR3 size: 15 residues. CDR3 region: CASSPPGVPNYGYTF. The DNA for the CDR3 is TGTGCCAGCAGCCCCCCAGGGGTCCCTAACTATGGCTACACCTTC.

Only a few counts were recorded for this clone. This chain uses TRBV28 with TRBJ2-7, with 7 bases aligning to TRBD1. Per the germline V gene, CDR1 is MDHEN and CDR2 is SYDVKM. Trimming cost V 6 bases and J 8 bases; bases outside gene matches: 10. This CDR3 has 13 residues. CDR3 DNA sequence: TGTGCCAGCAGCCGCGACAGGGATGGCAAGCAGTACTTC. Amino acid sequence: CASSRDRDGKQYF.

In its sample, this clone was seen a few times. The chain employs TRBV4-2 and TRBJ1-2; 7 nucleotides line up with TRBD1. Germline V gene data show CDR1 as LGHNA and CDR2 as YNFKEQ. J was trimmed by 8 bases and V by 5 bases; bases with no gene match: 17. The CDR3 is 16 residues long. The CDR3 region is CASSSLDRQSVEGYTF. Here the CDR3 DNA reads TGTGCCAGCAGCTCCTTGGACAGGCAGTCGGTAGAGGGCTACACCTTC.

V usage is TRBV2 and J usage is TRBJ1-5; D is perhaps TRBD1 (6 bases). The CDR3 is 15 residues long. Germline CDR1 and CDR2: SNHLY and FYNNEI. The V end was cut by 6 bases, the J end by 1 base, with 13 bases between. The CDR3 DNA is TGTGCCAGCAGAGCAGGGACACTAAGCAATCAGCCCCAGCATTTT. Protein sequence: CASRAGTLSNQPQHF.

This clone showed up just a few times. The chain links TRBV27 to TRBJ2-1; TRBD2 agrees at 8 bases. V was pared by 8 bases and J by 8 bases, with 11 bases of the junction left unmatched. The CDR3 spans 14 residues. Germline values: CDR1 MNHEY, CDR2 SMNVEV (reference sequence). CDR3 region: CASRQAGESHEQFF. CDR3 bases: TGTGCCAGCCGTCAAGCGGGAGAGTCCCATGAGCAGTTCTTC.

V gene TRBV5-4 combines with J gene TRBJ1-2; 7 bases map to TRBD1. The CDR3 runs to 15 residues. The V segment lost 3 bases and the J segment 8 bases; nucleotides outside the gene matches: 13. Germline V CDR1 and CDR2: SGHNT, YYREEE (reference sequence). CDR3 sequence (DNA): TGTGCCAGCAGCTCGAAAACAGGGGTAGCTAGGGGCTACACCTTC. Protein product: CASSSKTGVARGYTF.

This chain joins TRBV5-4 and TRBJ2-7; D gene unclear. This CDR3 contains 14 residues. V dropped 0 bases and J dropped 2 bases, with 9 bases sitting between them. Germline CDR1 reads SGHNT; CDR2 reads YYREEE (reference sequence). CDR3 DNA sequence: TGTGCCAGCAGCTTGGCCGCCGGTCCCTACGAGCAGTACTTC. This codes for CASSLAAGPYEQYF.

In its sample, this clone was seen a few times. This sequence joins TRBV5-1 and TRBJ2-3; 7 nucleotides line up with TRBD2. The CDR3 has 16 residues. J was trimmed by 2 bases and V by 4 bases; bases with no gene match: 10. The germline gives CDR1 SGHRS, CDR2 YFSETQ. The CDR3 coding sequence is TGCGCCAGCAGCCTCGATACTAGCGCAGCCACAGATACGCAGTATTTT. Protein sequence: CASSLDTSAATDTQYF.

This clone was detected a few times. This chain's CDR3 is CASSERDSLNNEQFF. CDR3 in DNA: TGTGCCAGCAGTGAACGCGACAGTCTAAACAATGAGCAGTTCTTC. The V and J genes are TRBV27 and TRBJ2-1, with D possibly matching TRBD1 (5 bases). The germline V gene encodes CDR1 MNHEY and CDR2 SMNVEV (reference sequence). Trimming took 5 bases from V and 5 from J, leaving 16 bases between them. CDR3 size: 15 residues.

This chain connects TRBV30 to TRBJ1-5, with 7 bases lining up with TRBD1. The CDR3 loop spans 15 amino acids. The germline V gene has CDR1 GTSNPN and CDR2 SVGIG (reference sequence). V trimming: 2 bases; J trimming: 6 bases; junction bases outside the gene matches: 10. The DNA of the CDR3 is TGTGCCTGGAGTCGGGCAGGGGGTCTTGTTCAGCCCCAGCATTTT. Protein sequence: CAWSRAGGLVQPQHF.

This clone was detected a few times. V and J are TRBV15 and TRBJ2-7; D is unresolved. The V gene lost 0 bases and the J gene lost 6 bases, with 12 bases spanning the gap. The germline gives CDR1 LNHNV, CDR2 YYDKDF (reference sequence). CDR3 length: 14 amino acids. This CDR3 is CATSRDWQVSEQYF. The DNA for the CDR3 is TGTGCCACCAGCAGAGATTGGCAGGTGTCCGAGCAGTACTTC.

This clone was counted only a few times. V usage is TRBV10-3 and J usage is TRBJ2-7; the D is unclear. This CDR3 is built from 11 residues. Trimming removed 3 bases at V and 6 bases at J, with 6 bases between. From germline, CDR1 is ENHRY and CDR2 SYGVKD. The CDR3 coding sequence is TGTGCCATCAGTGAATTGAGCGAGCAGTACTTC. Amino acids: CAISELSEQYF.

The chain carries TRBV4-1 and TRBJ2-3; 9 bases line up with TRBD2. Unmatched junction bases numbered 10, after V lost 1 base and J lost 5 bases. There are 17 residues in the CDR3. CDR1 and CDR2 from the germline V gene are MGHRA and YSYEKL. The CDR3 is CASSQVGAGGWGDTQYF. The CDR3 nucleotides are TGCGCCAGCAGCCAAGTAGGTGCGGGAGGGTGGGGAGATACGCAGTATTTT.